The clone carrying this T cell receptor beta chain was counted at least ten times. Its antigen is not identified. These data come from a study of neurological immune-mediated disorders. The cDNA was generated through 5'RACE incorporating 10-nucleotide random UMIs. TCRdb reprocessed the 5' RACE reads with MiXCR, giving one entry per CDR3 protein. The repertoire holds some 21,000 distinct CDR3 sequences, approximately 15% seen once, with roughly 15% in the top ten. After removal of 2 bases from V and 3 bases from J, the junction contained 4 bases not matched to a gene. Germline CDR1 SGHAT, CDR2 FQNNGV. The CDR3 runs 16 residues. Study-level findings and limits: No CDR3 amino acid sequences were shared by expanded clones across subjects, suggesting private repertoires in all groups.

The sequence was collected from a female donor with HTLV-1-associated myelopathy (HAM/TSP). The rearrangement links TRBV11-2 to TRBJ2-3, with TRBD2 identical over 11 bases. The sample comprised PBMCs. The CDR3 nucleotides read TGTGCCAGCAGCTTAACTAGCGGGAGTGGAACAGATACGCAGTATTTT. It translates to CASSLTSGSGTDTQYF.